Following are 23 T cell receptor beta chains from one sample sequenced in a study of T cell repertoires in aging, cancer and after chemotherapy. Amplification of TCR beta used genomic DNA extracted from peripheral blood. Multiplex touch-down PCR with TRB-A/B primers amplified rearranged V-D-J TRB sequences. TCRdb reprocessed the multiplex PCR reads via MiXCR and lists one record per CDR3 protein. The data hold some 11,000 distinct CDR3 sequences, with roughly 30% observed a single time. The sequencing sample was made of blood. The source is a human donor in good health.

The CDR3, as DNA: TGTGCCAGCAGTTTGGCCAGGGGAGGCAATCAGCCCCAGCATTTT. Its protein is CASSLARGGNQPQHF. This sequence joins TRBV28 and TRBJ1-5; possible D gene TRBD1, 6 bases. CDR3 length: 15 amino acids. Germline CDR1 and CDR2: MDHEN and SYDVKM. Trimming removed 3 bases at V and 2 bases at J, with 11 bases between.

The V gene is TRBV7-2, the J gene TRBJ2-7, with D perhaps TRBD2 (5 bases). V shed 9 bases and J shed 0 bases, with 15 bases lying between them. Germline V gene sequence: CDR1 SGHTA, CDR2 FQGNSA. CDR3 length: 14 residues. The CDR3 DNA is TGTGCCAGTTCAGCGGTTCGGAGCTCCTACGAGCAGTACTTC. Protein sequence: CASSAVRSSYEQYF.

V gene TRBV28 combines with J gene TRBJ2-1; maybe TRBD2 (6 bases). Trimming took 6 bases from V and 5 from J, leaving 17 bases between them. This CDR3 contains 15 residues. Germline V lookup: CDR1 MDHEN, CDR2 SYDVKM. CDR3 amino acids: CASSHRDPGDNEQFF. The CDR3 DNA reads TGTGCCAGCAGCCACCGGGACCCGGGGGACAATGAGCAGTTCTTC.

This chain links TRBV28 with TRBJ2-7, with no clear D. From germline, CDR1 is MDHEN and CDR2 SYDVKM. There are 13 residues in the CDR3. Trimming took off 5 bases at V and 8 bases at J, with 16 bases between the two ends. The CDR3 bases are TGTGCCAGCAGTCCCCGACACCTTATAAAGCAGTACTTC. Residues: CASSPRHLIKQYF.

CDR3 in DNA: TGCGCCAGCAGCTCCCTAGGGACAGGGTATAATTCACCCCTCCACTTT. Translating gives CASSSLGTGYNSPLHF. The V call is TRBV5-1, the J call TRBJ1-6; 9 bases line up with TRBD1. Germline V gives CDR1 SGHRS, CDR2 YFSETQ. The CDR3 spans 16 residues. The junction had 5 bases not matched to a gene; V was cut back by 3 bases and J by 4 bases.

This clonotype appeared a single time. The chain uses TRBV6-1 and TRBJ2-5; D gene ambiguous. The CDR3 contains 15 residues. The V end lost 0 bases, the J end lost 2 bases, and 10 bases lay between the germline ends. Germline CDR1 and CDR2: MNHNS and SASEGT. CDR3 sequence reads: CASSEARQVQETQYF. CDR3 coding DNA: TGTGCCAGCAGTGAAGCTCGGCAGGTACAAGAGACCCAGTACTTC.

The chain employs TRBV19 and TRBJ2-7; 7 bases align to TRBD1. Germline CDR1 is LNHDA and CDR2 is SQIVND (reference sequence). The CDR3 extends over 13 amino acids. V was pared by 7 bases and J by 6 bases, with 9 bases of the junction left unmatched. The CDR3 sequence is CASTPKGAGEQYF. The CDR3 DNA sequence: TGTGCCAGTACCCCAAAGGGGGCAGGCGAGCAGTACTTC.

The chain links TRBV28 to TRBJ2-2, with a weak D call TRBD1 (5 bases). The V end was cut by 4 bases, the J end by 6 bases, with 18 bases between. The V gene's germline CDR1 is MDHEN and CDR2 SYDVKM. This CDR3 has 16 residues. In nucleotides, the CDR3 is TGTGCCAGCAGTTCCAGGGCAGGGTGGGGCTCCGGGGAGCTGTTTTTT. It translates to CASSSRAGWGSGELFF.

This clonotype was detected a few times. This chain connects TRBV27 to TRBJ1-2; D is undetermined. Germline V gene lookup returns CDR1 MNHEY and CDR2 SMNVEV (reference sequence). V lost 8 bases and J lost 0, with 1 base in between. The CDR3 runs 10 residues. The CDR3 sequence: CASPNYGYTF. The CDR3 DNA is TGTGCCAGCCCTAACTATGGCTACACCTTC.

This clonotype was counted a few times. The chain is built from TRBV7-9 and TRBJ1-1; maybe TRBD1 (5 bases). From germline, CDR1 is SEHNR and CDR2 FQNEAQ (reference sequence). The CDR3 is 15 amino acids. V lost 6 bases to trimming and J lost 2 bases, with 16 bases between them. The CDR3 loop is CASRLSTVTNTEAFF. For the CDR3, the DNA is TGTGCCAGCAGACTTTCGACAGTGACAAACACTGAAGCTTTCTTT. Looking up the rest from reference TRBV7-9 and TRBJ1-1 gives the full variable domain: DTGVSQNPRHKITKRGQNVTFRCDPISEHNRLYWYRQTLGQGPEFLTYFQNEAQLEKSRLLSDRFSAERPKGSFSTLEIQRTEQGDSAMYLCASRLSTVTNTEAFFGQGTRLTVV.

By frequency in the sample, this clonotype is medium-sized. The V and J genes are TRBV6-5 and TRBJ1-5; tentatively, D is TRBD1 (6 bases). CDR1 and CDR2 from the germline V gene are MNHEY and SVGAGI. The CDR3 has 14 amino acids. Between the trimmed V and J ends, which lost 6 bases and 0 bases, there was a span of 9 bases. The CDR3 here is CASRAGVSNQPQHF. The CDR3 nucleotides read TGTGCCAGCAGGGCAGGGGTTAGCAATCAGCCCCAGCATTTT.

The V call is TRBV28, the J call TRBJ2-5; D not resolved. Trimming removed 7 bases at V and 2 bases at J, with 14 bases between. The CDR3 has 14 amino acids. The germline V gene encodes CDR1 MDHEN and CDR2 SYDVKM. CDR3 amino acids: CASTLDGVQETQYF. In DNA, the CDR3 is TGTGCCAGCACCCTTGACGGAGTTCAAGAGACCCAGTACTTC.

This clonotype has more than one count but fewer than ten. V is TRBV7-9 and J is TRBJ2-7, with D possibly TRBD2 on 6 matching bases. The CDR3 totals 17 residues. Deletions cut 5 bases from V and 0 bases from J, with 20 bases between. Germline V CDR1 and CDR2: SEHNR, FQNEAQ (reference sequence). This CDR3 reads CASSMRPRDSNSYEQYF. In nucleotides, the CDR3 is TGTGCCAGCAGCATGCGGCCCCGGGACTCCAACTCCTACGAGCAGTACTTC.

The CDR3 region is CAISDGQGEAFF. CDR3 sequence (DNA): TGTGCCATCAGTGATGGACAGGGTGAAGCTTTCTTT. This rearrangement joins TRBV10-3 to TRBJ1-1, with 8 bases matching TRBD1. Per the germline V gene, CDR1 is ENHRY and CDR2 is SYGVKD. The junction had 1 base not matched to a gene; V was cut back by 3 bases and J by 7 bases. The CDR3 contains 12 residues.

As regards this clonotype: At one of its ends the junction is not consistent with the germline gene, which may arise from a read error. Written as DNA, the CDR3 is TGTGCTAGCAGCTTATCAGAACGGGGCGAGCAGTACTTC. It specifies CASSLSERGEQYF. This chain uses TRBV7-2 with TRBJ2-7, with a possible D match to TRBD2 (5 bases). The CDR3 length is 13 residues. Germline loops: CDR1 SGHTA, CDR2 FQGNSA. Complete variable domain (other parts from reference TRBV7-2 and TRBJ2-7): GAGVSQSPSNKVTEKGKDVELRCDPISGHTALYWYRQSLGQGLEFLIYFQGNSAPDKSGLPSDRFSAERTGGSVSTLTIQRTQQEDSAVYLCASSLSERGEQYFGPGTRLTVT.

This clonotype has only a few counts. This sequence joins TRBV19 and TRBJ1-5; D is possibly TRBD1 (5 bases). Germline lookup yields CDR1 LNHDA and CDR2 SQIVND (reference sequence). This CDR3 region has 15 residues. Trimming left V 5 bases short and J 0 bases short, with 11 bases between. CDR3 loop: CASSRPTDSNQPQHF. The CDR3 nucleotides are TGTGCCAGTAGTCGCCCGACAGATAGCAATCAGCCCCAGCATTTT.

The chain is built from TRBV11-2 and TRBJ2-7; D is unclear. CDR3 length: 10 amino acids. V shed 5 bases and J shed 4 bases, with 3 bases lying between them. Germline-derived CDR1 and CDR2 are SGHAT and FQNNGV. CDR3 coding DNA: TGTGCCAGCAGCCATTACGAGCAGTACTTC. Its protein is CASSHYEQYF.

This chain links TRBV6-5 with TRBJ1-4; TRBD1 is a possible D gene (5 bases). The CDR3 is 14 residues long. V shed 3 bases and J shed 8 bases, with 13 bases lying between them. CDR1 MNHEY and CDR2 SVGAGI come from the germline V gene. The CDR3 DNA sequence: TGTGCCAGCAGTTATATCGGGGCGGAAGAAAAACTGTTTTTT. This encodes CASSYIGAEEKLFF.

The CDR3 DNA reads as TGCGCCAGCGGTCTCGGCTGGCGGGGCCCGAACACCGGGGAGCTGTTTTTT. Protein: CASGLGWRGPNTGELFF. J is TRBJ2-2 and V is TRBV5-1; the D gene is possibly TRBD2 (6 bases). This CDR3 region has 17 residues. V dropped 7 bases and J dropped 0 bases, with 19 bases sitting between them. Per germline, CDR1 SGHRS and CDR2 YFSETQ.

The rearrangement joins TRBV18 to TRBJ2-7; 11 bases agree with TRBD1. CDR1 and CDR2 from the germline V gene are KGHSH and LQKENI. V lost 6 bases and J lost 5; bases outside the gene matches: 9. The CDR3 runs 15 residues. The CDR3 nucleotides are TGTGCCAGCTCCCTTCACCGGGACAGGGGGGACGAGCAGTACTTC. Amino acids: CASSLHRDRGDEQYF.

This clonotype showed up just a few times. The rearrangement uses TRBV19 and TRBJ2-7; weak D call: TRBD1 (5 bases). V was clipped by 5 bases and J by 4 bases, with 9 bases between them. The length of the CDR3 is 12 residues. Germline values: CDR1 LNHDA, CDR2 SQIVND (reference sequence). The CDR3 nucleotides are TGTGCCAGTAGTGCCGACAGTTACGAGCAGTACTTC. Its translation is CASSADSYEQYF.

This clonotype occurred once. No conserved phenylalanine or tryptophan is present at the end of the CDR3, so a read error is the likely explanation. This chain links TRBV20-1 with TRBJ1-1; D is ambiguous. The CDR3 runs 11 residues. In germline, CDR1 is DFQATT, CDR2 SNEGSKA (reference sequence). Trimming removed 3 bases at V and 8 bases at J, with 10 bases between. This CDR3 is CSARKITEAFS. CDR3 DNA sequence: TGCAGTGCTAGGAAAATAACAGAAGCTTTCTCT.

The chain carries TRBV5-1 and TRBJ2-5; D might be TRBD1 or TRBD2, each matching 5 bases. Between the trimmed V and J ends, which lost 0 bases and 2 bases, there was a span of 11 bases. Germline V gene data show CDR1 as SGHRS and CDR2 as YFSETQ. This CDR3 contains 15 residues. CDR3 coding DNA: TGCGCCAGCAGCTTGGACGGGGCAGCGCAAGAGACCCAGTACTTC. Amino acid sequence: CASSLDGAAQETQYF.